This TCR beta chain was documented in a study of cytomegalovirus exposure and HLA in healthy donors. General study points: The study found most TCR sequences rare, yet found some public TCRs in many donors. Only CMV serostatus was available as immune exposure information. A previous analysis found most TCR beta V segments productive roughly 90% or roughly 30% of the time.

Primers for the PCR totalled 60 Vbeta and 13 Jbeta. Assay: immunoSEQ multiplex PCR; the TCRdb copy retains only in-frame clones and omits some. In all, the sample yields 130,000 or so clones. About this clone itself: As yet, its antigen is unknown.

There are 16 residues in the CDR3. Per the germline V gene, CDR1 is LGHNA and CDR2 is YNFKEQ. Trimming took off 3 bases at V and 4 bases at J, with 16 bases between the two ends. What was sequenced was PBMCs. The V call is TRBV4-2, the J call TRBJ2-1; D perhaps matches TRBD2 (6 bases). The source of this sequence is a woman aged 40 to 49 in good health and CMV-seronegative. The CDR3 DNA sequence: TGTGCCAGCAGCCAGGACCTGGGCGGGGTGTACAATGAGCAGTTCTTC. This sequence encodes CASSQDLGGVYNEQFF.